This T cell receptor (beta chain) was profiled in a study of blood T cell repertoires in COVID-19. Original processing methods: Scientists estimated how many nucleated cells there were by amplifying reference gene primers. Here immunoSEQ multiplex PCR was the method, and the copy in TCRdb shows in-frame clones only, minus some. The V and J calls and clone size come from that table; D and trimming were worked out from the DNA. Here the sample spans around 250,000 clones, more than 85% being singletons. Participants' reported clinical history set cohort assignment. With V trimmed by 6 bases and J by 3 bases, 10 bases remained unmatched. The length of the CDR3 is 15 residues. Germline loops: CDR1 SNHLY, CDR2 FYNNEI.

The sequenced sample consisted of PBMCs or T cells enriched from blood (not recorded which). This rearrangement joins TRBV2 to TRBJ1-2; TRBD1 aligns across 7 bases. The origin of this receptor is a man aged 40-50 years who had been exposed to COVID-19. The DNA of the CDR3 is TGTGCCAGCAGGGGAATACAGGGGTGGGACTATGGCTACACCTTC. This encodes CASRGIQGWDYGYTF. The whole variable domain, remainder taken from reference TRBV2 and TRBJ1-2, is EPEVTQTPSHQVTQMGQEVILRCVPISNHLYFYWYRQILGQKVEFLVSFYNNEISEKSEIFDDQFSVERPDGSNFTLKIRSTKLEDSAMYFCASRGIQGWDYGYTFGSGTRLTVV.